The TCR beta chain described here comes from a study of blood T cells in healthy people across ages. The use of a sample-barcoded 5' primer and a J-beta primer mix characterized a second PCR of about 6 to 12 cycles. Individual samples furnished no less than 2.5 million CDR3-containing paired-end reads apiece. TCRdb re-called the 5' RACE reads with MiXCR, one entry per CDR3 protein. The data show around 500,000 distinct CDR3 sequences, 40% to 55% seen once. This clonotype was observed a few times. The sequence was collected from a man older than 75 in good health. Input material: blood.

CDR3 bases: TGTGCCAGCAGCCCCGGGACCAACTCAGGAAATACGCAGTATTTT. Amino acid sequence: CASSPGTNSGNTQYF. The chain joins TRBV3-1 to TRBJ2-3; D may correspond to TRBD1 or TRBD2 (5 bases each). The CDR3 is made up of 15 amino acids. V was shortened by 4 bases and J by 7 bases, with 18 bases between the two germline ends. Germline assignment: CDR1 LGHDT and CDR2 YNNKEL (reference sequence).